Listed below are T cell receptor beta chains from one sample, sequenced in a study of read filtering for tumor transcriptome and immune sequencing. Via MiXCR, TCRdb re-called the reads, giving one row per CDR3 protein. The sample carries 40,000 to 50,000 distinct CDR3 sequences, 13% recorded once. Sequencing was performed on a population of CD138-negative cells sorted from bone marrow. These receptor sequences come from a donor aged 40 or over with multiple myeloma. Each CDR3 is given without its conserved first and last residue. The D gene is left open where the match is weak.

J gene: TRBJ2-1; D gene: TRBD2; V gene: TRBV20-1; CDR3 protein: SAPAGGPYNEQF
J gene: TRBJ2-5; D gene: TRBD2; V gene: TRBV5-1; CDR3 protein: ASRSSGGGQETQY
J gene: TRBJ2-1; D gene: TRBD1; V gene: TRBV19; CDR3 protein: ASSTQQGRYNEQF
J gene: TRBJ2-5; D gene: TRBD2; V gene: TRBV5-1; CDR3 protein: ASSLVGGGLGETQY
J gene: TRBJ2-5; D gene: TRBD2; V gene: TRBV2; CDR3 protein: ASNPRAGDQETQY
J gene: TRBJ2-2; D gene: TRBD2; V gene: TRBV9; CDR3 protein: ASSFWTSGGPGELF
J gene: TRBJ2-7; D gene: NA; V gene: TRBV20-1; CDR3 protein: SASGVAEQY
J gene: TRBJ2-1; D gene: NA; V gene: TRBV7-3; CDR3 protein: ASSRSRGDEQF
J gene: TRBJ2-7; D gene: TRBD1; V gene: TRBV10-3; CDR3 protein: AISGTGVHEQY
J gene: TRBJ2-1; D gene: TRBD2; V gene: TRBV6-1; CDR3 protein: ASRTRLASGRAGEQF
J gene: TRBJ2-5; D gene: NA; V gene: TRBV29-1; CDR3 protein: SVPWTARETQY
J gene: TRBJ1-5; D gene: NA; V gene: TRBV7-2; CDR3 protein: ASSFSTPARNQPQH
J gene: TRBJ2-3; D gene: TRBD1; V gene: TRBV10-3; CDR3 protein: AISGTGGTDTQY
J gene: TRBJ1-1; D gene: TRBD1; V gene: TRBV4-3; CDR3 protein: ASSQVVGGTEAF
J gene: TRBJ2-7; D gene: TRBD2; V gene: TRBV28; CDR3 protein: ASRSGLAGGPGEQY
J gene: TRBJ2-7; D gene: NA; V gene: TRBV7-8; CDR3 protein: AGSLGSYEQY
J gene: TRBJ2-1; D gene: TRBD2; V gene: TRBV10-3; CDR3 protein: AIRRLAGEYNEQF
J gene: TRBJ2-5; D gene: NA; V gene: TRBV7-2; CDR3 protein: ASSPEVLGAGETQY
J gene: TRBJ2-7; D gene: TRBD2; V gene: TRBV20-1; CDR3 protein: SASSGREPEQY
J gene: TRBJ1-1; D gene: NA; V gene: TRBV7-2; CDR3 protein: ASSPPTALNTEAF
J gene: TRBJ1-1; D gene: NA; V gene: TRBV12-3/TRBV12-4; CDR3 protein: ASSLLLEAF
J gene: TRBJ1-1; D gene: NA; V gene: TRBV14; CDR3 protein: ASSRTQRLAF
J gene: TRBJ1-3; D gene: NA; V gene: TRBV29-1; CDR3 protein: SVDTPGNTIY
J gene: TRBJ2-7; D gene: NA; V gene: TRBV20-1; CDR3 protein: SARESGTGSREQY
J gene: TRBJ2-2; D gene: NA; V gene: TRBV5-1; CDR3 protein: ASSLVGGARNTGELF
J gene: TRBJ2-3; D gene: TRBD2; V gene: TRBV5-1; CDR3 protein: ASSPESGSRTDTQY
J gene: TRBJ2-2; D gene: NA; V gene: TRBV7-9; CDR3 protein: ASSLAGLTGELF
J gene: TRBJ2-3; D gene: NA; V gene: TRBV10-1; CDR3 protein: ASSVSGSTDTQY
J gene: TRBJ2-2; D gene: TRBD1; V gene: TRBV2; CDR3 protein: ARDRANTGELF
J gene: TRBJ1-5; D gene: NA; V gene: TRBV6-5; CDR3 protein: AIAPQRGQPQH
J gene: TRBJ2-3; D gene: NA; V gene: TRBV20-1; CDR3 protein: SARVAISTDTQY
J gene: TRBJ2-7; D gene: NA; V gene: TRBV3-1; CDR3 protein: ASSNRGTHGAEQY
J gene: TRBJ2-3; D gene: NA; V gene: TRBV20-1; CDR3 protein: SARPGTNTDTQY
J gene: TRBJ1-2; D gene: NA; V gene: TRBV11-2; CDR3 protein: ASSLAKQSYGYT
J gene: TRBJ2-2; D gene: NA; V gene: TRBV27; CDR3 protein: ASSYLPTTGELF
J gene: TRBJ2-1; D gene: TRBD2; V gene: TRBV20-1; CDR3 protein: SANVAGYNEQF
J gene: TRBJ2-7; D gene: TRBD1; V gene: TRBV29-1; CDR3 protein: SVEGDSSQQY
J gene: TRBJ1-1; D gene: NA; V gene: TRBV9; CDR3 protein: ASSVGSRRRNTEAF
J gene: TRBJ2-5; D gene: TRBD1; V gene: TRBV5-1; CDR3 protein: ASSHRDSQQETQY
J gene: TRBJ2-5; D gene: TRBD2; V gene: TRBV5-1; CDR3 protein: ASSLERGNIQETQY
J gene: TRBJ2-5; D gene: NA; V gene: TRBV20-1; CDR3 protein: SASQAEETQY
J gene: TRBJ1-6; D gene: NA; V gene: TRBV5-6; CDR3 protein: ASSRGLLNTPLH
J gene: TRBJ2-1; D gene: NA; V gene: TRBV4-3; CDR3 protein: ASSQDVGPLAANEQF
J gene: TRBJ1-1; D gene: NA; V gene: TRBV29-1; CDR3 protein: SVRTGVNTEAF
J gene: TRBJ2-1; D gene: NA; V gene: TRBV10-3; CDR3 protein: AISESVFKDSMGNEQF
J gene: TRBJ1-1; D gene: TRBD1; V gene: TRBV19; CDR3 protein: ASKDRSTEAF
J gene: TRBJ1-1; D gene: NA; V gene: TRBV20-1; CDR3 protein: SAPRDGTEAF
J gene: TRBJ2-2; D gene: TRBD1; V gene: TRBV7-3; CDR3 protein: ASSRDRSVTGELF
J gene: TRBJ2-2; D gene: NA; V gene: TRBV28; CDR3 protein: ASSFQGNTGELF
J gene: TRBJ2-2; D gene: TRBD1; V gene: TRBV18; CDR3 protein: ASSLRRTGANTGELF
J gene: TRBJ2-1; D gene: TRBD2; V gene: TRBV7-3; CDR3 protein: ASSATSGSYNEQF
J gene: TRBJ1-2; D gene: TRBD1; V gene: TRBV6-5; CDR3 protein: ASSYSRTGGSYGYT
J gene: TRBJ2-2; D gene: NA; V gene: TRBV7-6; CDR3 protein: ASSLAADGSTSGELF
J gene: TRBJ1-1; D gene: NA; V gene: TRBV20-1; CDR3 protein: SATKSDLTEAF